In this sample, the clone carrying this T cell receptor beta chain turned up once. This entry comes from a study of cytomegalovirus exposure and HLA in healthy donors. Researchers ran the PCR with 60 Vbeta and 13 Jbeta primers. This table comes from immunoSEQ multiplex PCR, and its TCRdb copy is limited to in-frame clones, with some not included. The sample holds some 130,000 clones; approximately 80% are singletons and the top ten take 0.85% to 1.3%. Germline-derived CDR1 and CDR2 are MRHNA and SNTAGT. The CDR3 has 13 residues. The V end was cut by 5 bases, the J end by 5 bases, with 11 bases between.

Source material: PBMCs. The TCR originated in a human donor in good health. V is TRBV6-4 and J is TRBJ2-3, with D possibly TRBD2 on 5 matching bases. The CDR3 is CASSSDSEDTQYF. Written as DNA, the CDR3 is TGTGCCAGCAGTTCGGACTCAGAAGATACGCAGTATTTT.